Each of the 15 T cell receptor beta chains below was sequenced from the same sample in a study of T cell changes during pregnancy in multiple sclerosis. Assay used: immunoSEQ multiplex PCR; TCRdb lists only in-frame clones, some missing. Of around 80,000 clones listed, approximately 90% are singletons. The specimen was peripheral blood, collected before pregnancy. Source of these receptors: a female donor with multiple sclerosis, enrolled in a pregnancy study.

This clone was observed a handful of times. The chain uses TRBV19 and TRBJ2-7; D is possibly TRBD2 (6 bases). Germline V lookup: CDR1 LNHDA, CDR2 SQIVND (reference sequence). There are 12 residues in the CDR3. Trimming removed 8 bases from V and 5 bases from J, with 13 bases in between. In nucleotides, the CDR3 is TGTGCCAGTGGAAAAACTAGCAACGAGCAGTACTTC. Amino acids: CASGKTSNEQYF.

Concerning this clone itself: A junction end diverges from the germline sequence, so it may reflect a read error. The chain combines TRBV7-9 with TRBJ1-1; D gene unclear. This CDR3 contains 11 residues. Germline V CDR1 and CDR2: SEHNR, FQNEAQ (reference sequence). The CDR3 region is CASSLYAEAFF. The CDR3 DNA sequence: TGTGCCAGCAGCTTATATGCTGAGGCTTTCTTT.

The chain links TRBV7-9 to TRBJ2-1; 11 bases are shared with TRBD2. The CDR3 consists of 16 residues. CDR1 and CDR2 from the germline V gene are SEHNR and FQNEAQ (reference sequence). Trimming at V came to 2 bases and at J to 6 bases, leaving 6 bases not matched to a gene. The CDR3 protein is CASSLITSGRVNEQFF. In DNA, the CDR3 is TGTGCCAGCAGCTTAATCACTAGCGGGAGAGTCAATGAGCAGTTCTTC.

The V gene is TRBV18, the J gene TRBJ2-4, with 10 bases matching TRBD2. Germline loops: CDR1 KGHSH, CDR2 LQKENI. The V segment lost 3 bases and the J segment 0 bases; nucleotides outside the gene matches: 5. The CDR3 is made up of 17 amino acids. The CDR3 DNA follows: TGTGCCAGCTCACCGCCTGGGACTAGCGAAGCCAAAAACATTCAGTACTTC. It specifies CASSPPGTSEAKNIQYF. Combining the CDR3 with reference TRBV18 and TRBJ2-4 gives the whole variable domain NAGVMQNPRHLVRRRGQEARLRCSPMKGHSHVYWYRQLPEEGLKFMVYLQKENIIDESGMPKERFSAEFPKEGPSILRIQQVVRGDSAAYFCASSPPGTSEAKNIQYFGAGTRLSVL.

This clone was observed a single time. This same CDR3 is encoded by further DNA sequences in the sample. This chain joins TRBV5-1 and TRBJ2-7; D uncertain. Germline assignment: CDR1 SGHRS and CDR2 YFSETQ. There are 14 residues in the CDR3. The V gene lost 0 bases and the J gene lost 1 base, with 8 bases spanning the gap. The chain's CDR3 is CASSLERSSYEQYF. The CDR3 coding sequence is TGCGCCAGCAGCTTGGAGCGTTCATCCTACGAGCAGTACTTC.

The chain combines TRBV27 with TRBJ2-3; 7 nucleotides agree with TRBD2. Germline V lookup: CDR1 MNHEY, CDR2 SMNVEV (reference sequence). The trim removed 5 bases at V and 6 bases at J, leaving 11 bases unmatched. The CDR3 has 15 amino acids. CDR3 DNA sequence: TGTGCCAGCAGTAGGGGACTACTTCCCCCGGATACGCAGTATTTT. This gives the protein CASSRGLLPPDTQYF.

The V and J genes are TRBV4-2 and TRBJ2-7; 15 bases match TRBD2. The J segment lost 4 bases and the V segment lost 3 bases, leaving 4 bases of the junction unmatched. The CDR3 consists of 16 residues. From germline, CDR1 is LGHNA and CDR2 YNFKEQ. The CDR3 sequence is CASSQGGTSGRYEQYF. The DNA of the CDR3 is TGTGCCAGCAGCCAGGGCGGGACTAGCGGGAGGTACGAGCAGTACTTC.

The chain uses TRBV9 and TRBJ2-3; D unclear. Looked up from germline, CDR1 is SGDLS and CDR2 is YYNGEE. V was pared by 0 bases and J by 0 bases, with 11 bases between. This CDR3 is built from 16 residues. The CDR3 DNA follows: TGTGCCAGCAGCGTAGCGGCGGTACCTAGCACAGATACGCAGTATTTT. Translated: CASSVAAVPSTDTQYF.

This clone was picked up one time. V usage is TRBV6-4 and J usage is TRBJ1-2, with 7 bases that match TRBD1. V gave up 2 bases and J gave up 4 bases; unmatched junction bases: 7. Germline values: CDR1 MRHNA, CDR2 SNTAGT. This CDR3 comprises 15 residues. CDR3 residues: CASSDTTGTAYGYTF. CDR3 sequence (DNA): TGTGCCAGCAGTGACACTACCGGGACAGCCTATGGCTACACCTTC.

V and J are TRBV7-9 and TRBJ2-2; D remains ambiguous. The CDR3 spans 15 residues. Trimming cost V 5 bases and J 8 bases, with 18 bases left between them. The germline V gene has CDR1 SEHNR and CDR2 FQNEAQ (reference sequence). Here the CDR3 reads CASSLSSSRVGELFF. The CDR3 nucleotides are TGTGCCAGCAGCCTATCCAGTAGTCGGGTGGGGGAGCTGTTTTTT.

The CDR3 loop reads CASTQGGGGPGSYNEQFF. Written as DNA, the CDR3 is TGTGCCAGCACTCAAGGGGGGGGAGGGCCAGGCTCCTACAATGAGCAGTTCTTC. V usage is TRBV9 and J usage is TRBJ2-1, with TRBD2 as a possible D gene (7 bases). The germline V gene has CDR1 SGDLS and CDR2 YYNGEE. The CDR3 contains 18 residues. V lost 6 bases to trimming and J lost 0 bases, with 22 bases between them.

V usage is TRBV19 and J usage is TRBJ1-5, with D unresolved. Trimming left V 5 bases short and J 2 bases short, with 13 bases between. In germline, CDR1 is LNHDA, CDR2 SQIVND (reference sequence). CDR3 size: 15 residues. The DNA for the CDR3 is TGTGCCAGTAGTCCCTCTAACAGTGGCAATCAGCCCCAGCATTTT. Its translation is CASSPSNSGNQPQHF.

The chain couples TRBV19 to TRBJ2-1, with 7 nucleotides matching TRBD1. V gave up 2 bases and J gave up 4 bases; unmatched junction bases: 5. The CDR3 runs 15 residues. Germline V lookup: CDR1 LNHDA, CDR2 SQIVND (reference sequence). Written as DNA, the CDR3 is TGTGCCAGTAGTATACCGGGACAGTCATACAATGAGCAGTTCTTC. It translates to CASSIPGQSYNEQFF.

The CDR3: CASRADRVIPEAFF. CDR3 coding DNA: TGTGCCAGCAGGGCGGACAGGGTTATTCCTGAAGCTTTCTTT. The chain combines TRBV6-5 with TRBJ1-1; 8 bases align to TRBD1. The CDR3 extends over 14 amino acids. The ends lost 6 bases at V and 6 bases at J; junction bases unmatched: 9. CDR1 is MNHEY and CDR2 is SVGAGI in the germline V gene.

The chain is built from TRBV11-2 and TRBJ1-4; D remains ambiguous. The CDR3 consists of 14 residues. V lost 5 bases, J lost 8 bases, and 15 bases lay in between. CDR1 SGHAT and CDR2 FQNNGV come from the germline V gene. The CDR3 bases are TGTGCCAGCAGCGCCCCGGGGAAATCAGAAAAACTGTTTTTT. It is translated as CASSAPGKSEKLFF.